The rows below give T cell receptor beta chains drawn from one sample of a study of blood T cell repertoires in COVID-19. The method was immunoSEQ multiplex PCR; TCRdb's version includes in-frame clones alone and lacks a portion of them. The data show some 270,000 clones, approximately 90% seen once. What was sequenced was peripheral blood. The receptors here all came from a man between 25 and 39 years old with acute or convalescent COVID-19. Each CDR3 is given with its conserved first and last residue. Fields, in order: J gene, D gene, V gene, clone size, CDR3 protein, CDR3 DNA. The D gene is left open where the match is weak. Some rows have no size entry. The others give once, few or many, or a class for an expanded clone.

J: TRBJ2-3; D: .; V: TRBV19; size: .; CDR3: CASSGGPTTFTDTQYF; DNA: TGTGCCAGTAGCGGGGGGCCGACAACTTTCACAGATACGCAGTATTTT
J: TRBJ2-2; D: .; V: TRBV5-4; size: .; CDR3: CASSLVGGGGELFF; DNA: TGTGCCAGCAGCTTGGTTGGGGGAGGCGGGGAGCTGTTTTTT
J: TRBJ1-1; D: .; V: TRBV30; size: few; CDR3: CAWSATANTEAFF; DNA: TGTGCCTGGAGTGCGACAGCGAACACTGAAGCTTTCTTT
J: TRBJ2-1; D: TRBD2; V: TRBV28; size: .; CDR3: CASSFLSGTYNEQFF; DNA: TGTGCCAGCAGTTTCTTAAGCGGGACCTACAATGAGCAGTTCTTC
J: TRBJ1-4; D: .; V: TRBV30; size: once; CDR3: CAWTTNEKLFF; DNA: TGTGCCTGGACGACAAACGAAAAACTGTTTTTT
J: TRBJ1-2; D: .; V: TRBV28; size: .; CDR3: CASSTHGRGSPQTDGYTF; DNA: TGTGCCAGCAGTACCCATGGGAGGGGAAGCCCCCAGACAGATGGCTACACCTTC
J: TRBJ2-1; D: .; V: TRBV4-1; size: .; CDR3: CASSQGRGGRYNEQFF; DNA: TGCGCCAGCAGCCAAGGAAGAGGGGGACGATACAATGAGCAGTTCTTC
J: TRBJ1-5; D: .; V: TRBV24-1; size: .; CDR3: CATSDPPWGGRGSRNQPQHF; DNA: TGTGCCACCAGTGACCCGCCTTGGGGGGGGCGCGGATCTCGCAATCAGCCCCAGCATTTT
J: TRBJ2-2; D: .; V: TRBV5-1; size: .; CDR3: CASSLEGGANTGELFF; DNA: TGCGCCAGCAGCTTGGAAGGCGGGGCGAACACCGGGGAGCTGTTTTTT
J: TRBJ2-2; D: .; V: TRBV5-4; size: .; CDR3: CASSFRQVSTNTGELFF; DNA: TGTGCCAGCAGCTTCCGACAGGTCTCAACGAACACCGGGGAGCTGTTTTTT
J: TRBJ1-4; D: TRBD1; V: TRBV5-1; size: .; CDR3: CASSLEGQGEKLFF; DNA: TGCGCCAGCAGCTTGGAGGGACAGGGTGAAAAACTGTTTTTT